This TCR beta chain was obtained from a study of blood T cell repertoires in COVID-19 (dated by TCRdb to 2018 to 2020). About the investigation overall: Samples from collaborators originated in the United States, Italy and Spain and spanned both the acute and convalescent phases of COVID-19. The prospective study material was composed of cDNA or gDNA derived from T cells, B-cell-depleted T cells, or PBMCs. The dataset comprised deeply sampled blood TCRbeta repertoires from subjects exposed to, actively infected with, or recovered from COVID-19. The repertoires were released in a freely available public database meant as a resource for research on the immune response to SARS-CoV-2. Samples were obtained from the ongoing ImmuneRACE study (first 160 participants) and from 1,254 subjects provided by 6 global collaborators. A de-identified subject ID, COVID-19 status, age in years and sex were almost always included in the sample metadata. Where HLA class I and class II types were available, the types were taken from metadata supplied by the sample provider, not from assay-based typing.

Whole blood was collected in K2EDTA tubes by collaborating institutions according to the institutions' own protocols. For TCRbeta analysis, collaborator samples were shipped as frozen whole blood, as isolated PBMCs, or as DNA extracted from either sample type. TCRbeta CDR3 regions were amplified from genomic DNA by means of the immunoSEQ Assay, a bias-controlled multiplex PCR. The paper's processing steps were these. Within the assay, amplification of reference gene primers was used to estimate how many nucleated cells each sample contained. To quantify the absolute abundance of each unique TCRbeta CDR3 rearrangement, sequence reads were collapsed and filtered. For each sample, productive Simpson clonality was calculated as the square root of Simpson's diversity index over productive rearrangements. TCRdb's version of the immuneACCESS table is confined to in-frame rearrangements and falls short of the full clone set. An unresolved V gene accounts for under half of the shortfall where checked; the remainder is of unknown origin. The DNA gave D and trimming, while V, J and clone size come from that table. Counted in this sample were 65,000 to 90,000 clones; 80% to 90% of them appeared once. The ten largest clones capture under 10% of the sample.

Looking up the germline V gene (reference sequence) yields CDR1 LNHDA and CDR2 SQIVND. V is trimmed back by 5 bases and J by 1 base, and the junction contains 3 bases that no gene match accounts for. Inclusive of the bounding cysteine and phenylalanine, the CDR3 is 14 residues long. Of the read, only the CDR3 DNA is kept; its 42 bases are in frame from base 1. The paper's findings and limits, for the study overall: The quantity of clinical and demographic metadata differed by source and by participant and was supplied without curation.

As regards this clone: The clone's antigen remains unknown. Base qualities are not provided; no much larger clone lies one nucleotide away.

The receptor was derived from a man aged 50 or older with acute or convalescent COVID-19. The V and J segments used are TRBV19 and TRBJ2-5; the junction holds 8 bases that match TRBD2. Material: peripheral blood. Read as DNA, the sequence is TGTGCCAGTAGTCATAGCGGGGCCCAAGAGACCCAGTACTTC. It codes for CASSHSGAQETQYF.